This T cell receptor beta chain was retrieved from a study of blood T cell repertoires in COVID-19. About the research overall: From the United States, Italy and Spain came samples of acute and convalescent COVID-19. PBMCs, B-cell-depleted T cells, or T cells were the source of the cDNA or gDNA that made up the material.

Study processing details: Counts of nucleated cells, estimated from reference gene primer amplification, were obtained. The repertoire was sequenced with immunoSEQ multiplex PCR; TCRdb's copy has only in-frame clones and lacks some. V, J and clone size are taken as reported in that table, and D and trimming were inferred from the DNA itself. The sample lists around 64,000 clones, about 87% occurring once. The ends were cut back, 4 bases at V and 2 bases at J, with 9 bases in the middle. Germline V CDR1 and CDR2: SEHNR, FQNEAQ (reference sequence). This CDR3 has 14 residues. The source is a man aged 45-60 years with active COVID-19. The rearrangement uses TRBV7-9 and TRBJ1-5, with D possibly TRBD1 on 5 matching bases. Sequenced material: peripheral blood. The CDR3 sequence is CASSSQGGNQPQHF. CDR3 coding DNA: TGTGCCAGCAGCTCTCAGGGTGGCAATCAGCCCCAGCATTTT.